This T cell receptor beta chain is drawn from a study of blood T cell repertoires in COVID-19. Study-wide context: The origin of the acute and convalescent COVID-19 samples was the United States, Italy and Spain. T cells, B-cell-depleted T cells, or PBMCs supplied cDNA or gDNA.

The length of the CDR3 is 16 residues. The trim removed 2 bases at V and 0 bases at J, leaving 3 bases unmatched. Per germline, CDR1 SGHRS and CDR2 YFSETQ. Repertoires were generated with immunoSEQ multiplex PCR, while TCRdb's copy carries only in-frame clones and drops some. This table has hundreds of thousands of clones, about 84% appearing once. The sequencing input was PBMCs or T cells enriched from blood (not recorded which). The V call is TRBV5-1, the J call TRBJ1-3; 9 bases agree with TRBD1. This TCR came from a man aged 25-45 years with acute COVID-19. CDR3 sequence reads: CASSLQGASSGNTIYF. The CDR3 bases are TGCGCCAGCAGCTTACAGGGGGCTAGCTCTGGAAACACCATATATTTT.